The rows below give T cell receptor beta chains drawn from one sample of a study of technical replicates of blood from a handful of donors. The protocol was immunoSEQ multiplex PCR, while the TCRdb copy is restricted to in-frame clones and leaves out a portion. Altogether 85,000 to 90,000 clones are present, just under 95% being singletons, with the ten largest covering approximately 0.25%. Source material: T cells isolated from PBMCs. The receptors come from a human donor in good health. Each CDR3 is given with its conserved first and last residue. A D gene is named only where the DNA matches it firmly. Size is stated for part of the rows, as once, few or many counts, or as a class when the clone is expanded.

clone_size	j_call	d_call	v_call	cdr3_aa	cdr3_nt
NA	TRBJ2-3	NA	TRBV18	CASSPLAGNADTQYF	TGTGCCAGCTCACCACTCGCAGGAAATGCAGATACGCAGTATTTT
NA	TRBJ2-1	TRBD2	TRBV30	CAWNRLAGGDEQFF	TGTGCCTGGAACCGACTAGCGGGGGGAGATGAGCAGTTCTTC
NA	TRBJ1-4	NA	TRBV30	CAWHSATNEKLFF	TGTGCCTGGCATAGTGCAACTAATGAAAAACTGTTTTTT
NA	TRBJ1-2	NA	TRBV7-3	CASSFNRGGYTF	TGTGCCAGCAGCTTTAATAGAGGCGGCTACACCTTC
NA	TRBJ1-2	NA	TRBV6-4	CASSDSFGGHYGYTF	TGTGCCAGCAGTGACTCTTTTGGGGGCCACTATGGCTACACCTTC
NA	TRBJ1-1	TRBD1	TRBV6-1	CASSADRDTEAFF	TGTGCCAGCAGCGCGGACAGGGACACTGAAGCTTTCTTT
NA	TRBJ1-2	TRBD1	TRBV2	CASTPGQGRGYGYTF	TGTGCCAGCACCCCGGGACAGGGGAGGGGGTATGGCTACACCTTC
NA	TRBJ2-1	TRBD1	TRBV7-9	CASSRIWDSSYNEQFF	TGTGCCAGCAGCCGCATCTGGGACAGCTCCTACAATGAGCAGTTCTTC
NA	TRBJ1-2	NA	TRBV19	CASSMGGNYGYTF	TGTGCCAGTAGTATGGGAGGAAACTATGGCTACACCTTC
NA	TRBJ1-5	NA	TRBV6-1	CASSEARGQNQPQHF	TGTGCCAGCAGTGAAGCGCGGGGCCAAAATCAGCCCCAGCATTTT
NA	TRBJ1-3	TRBD1	TRBV11-2	CASWDRETLMFSGNTIYF	TGTGCCAGCTGGGACAGGGAGACCCTAATGTTCTCTGGAAACACCATATATTTT
NA	TRBJ1-5	NA	TRBV4-1	CASSQERGQLSNQPQHF	TGCGCCAGCAGCCAAGAGAGGGGACAACTGAGCAATCAGCCCCAGCATTTT
once	TRBJ2-7	NA	TRBV4-1	CASSQVPGPDYEQYF	TGCGCCAGCAGCCAAGTTCCAGGGCCGGACTACGAGCAGTACTTC
NA	TRBJ2-7	TRBD2	TRBV19	CASSPGLAGYEQYF	TGTGCCAGTAGCCCGGGACTAGCGGGGTACGAGCAGTACTTC
NA	TRBJ2-7	NA	TRBV4-1	CASRLGLNYEQYF	TGCGCCAGCAGGTTGGGACTTAACTACGAGCAGTACTTC
NA	TRBJ1-2	NA	TRBV15	CATSMGGGGSGYTF	TGTGCCACCAGCATGGGGGGGGGAGGCTCTGGCTACACCTTC
NA	TRBJ1-1	NA	TRBV18	CASSLMDSTEAFF	TGTGCCAGCTCACTTATGGACAGCACTGAAGCTTTCTTT
NA	TRBJ2-1	TRBD2	TRBV29-1	CSVGIAGVYNEQFF	TGCAGCGTTGGGATAGCGGGGGTCTACAATGAGCAGTTCTTC
NA	TRBJ2-1	NA	TRBV7-9	CASSLAQGRVNEQFF	TGTGCCAGCAGCTTAGCCCAGGGAAGAGTAAATGAGCAGTTCTTC
NA	TRBJ2-1	TRBD2	TRBV19	CASSIRAGGWTYNEQFF	TGTGCCAGTAGTATAAGGGCGGGGGGATGGACCTACAATGAGCAGTTCTTC
NA	TRBJ1-4	NA	TRBV25-1	CASSGQVGEKLFF	TGTGCCAGCAGTGGACAGGTCGGTGAAAAACTGTTTTTT
NA	TRBJ1-1	NA	TRBV15	CATSRLPDSGEGGF	TGTGCCACCAGCAGATTACCCGACAGCGGGGAGGGAGGCTTT
NA	TRBJ1-2	TRBD1	TRBV5-1	CASSLKTGGDYGYTF	TGCGCCAGCAGCCTAAAGACAGGGGGCGACTATGGCTACACCTTC
NA	TRBJ2-7	TRBD2	TRBV2	CASSPTSGSTYEQYF	TGTGCCAGCAGTCCCACTAGCGGGAGTACCTACGAGCAGTACTTC
few	TRBJ1-4	NA	TRBV1	CTSSPWTGGEKLFF	TGCACCAGCAGCCCATGGACAGGGGGCGAAAAACTGTTTTTT
few	TRBJ1-1	NA	TRBV9	CASSVSRAAEAFF	TGTGCCAGCAGCGTAAGCAGGGCCGCTGAAGCTTTCTTT
NA	TRBJ1-2	TRBD1	TRBV27	CASSPEGTGGSGYTF	TGTGCCAGCAGTCCGGAGGGGACAGGTGGCTCTGGCTACACCTTC
NA	TRBJ1-2	NA	TRBV11-2	CASSESGGSAYGYTF	TGTGCCAGCAGCGAATCGGGTGGGTCGGCGTATGGCTACACCTTC
NA	TRBJ1-1	NA	TRBV11-2	CASSLNTEAFF	TGTGCCAGCAGCCTTAACACTGAAGCTTTCTTT
NA	TRBJ2-1	TRBD1	TRBV28	CASSGSPGTGLWQFF	TGTGCCAGCAGTGGTAGTCCCGGGACAGGGTTGTGGCAGTTCTTC
NA	TRBJ2-3	NA	TRBV14	CASSQASGPDTQYF	TGTGCCAGCAGCCAAGCCAGTGGGCCAGATACGCAGTATTTT
NA	TRBJ2-7	TRBD2	TRBV5-4	CASSSVGLAGQYF	TGTGCCAGCAGCTCCGTCGGGCTAGCGGGGCAGTACTTC
NA	TRBJ2-3	TRBD1	TRBV6-5	CASSYQGAPPDTQYF	TGTGCCAGCAGTTACCAGGGGGCGCCCCCAGATACGCAGTATTTT
NA	TRBJ2-5	TRBD1	TRBV7-9	CASSLGTGRGETQYF	TGTGCCAGCAGCTTAGGGACAGGGCGAGGAGAGACCCAGTACTTC
NA	TRBJ1-2	TRBD1	TRBV5-1	CASQPGQGADSGYTF	TGCGCCAGCCAACCGGGACAGGGGGCAGATAGTGGCTACACCTTC
NA	TRBJ1-2	NA	TRBV28	CATYSTPNYGYTF	TGTGCCACCTACAGCACCCCAAACTATGGCTACACCTTC
NA	TRBJ2-3	NA	TRBV4-1	CASSQASQGYADTQYF	TGCGCCAGCAGCCAAGCTTCACAGGGTTACGCAGATACGCAGTATTTT
NA	TRBJ1-2	NA	TRBV7-8	CASSLVQNYGYTF	TGTGCCAGCAGCTTAGTGCAGAACTATGGCTACACCTTC
NA	TRBJ2-7	NA	TRBV10-1	CASSEGGSYEQYF	TGCGCCAGCAGTGAGGGCGGATCCTACGAGCAGTACTTC